The 15 T cell receptor beta chains presented below share a single source sample, sequenced in a study of cytomegalovirus exposure and HLA in healthy donors. PCR employed 60 Vbeta and 13 Jbeta primers. Measured with immunoSEQ multiplex PCR; TCRdb has only the in-frame clones, and not every one. The sample lists about 55,000 clones; about 82% were seen once. The sequenced material came from PBMCs. The receptors derive from a man aged 30 to 39 in good health and CMV-seronegative.

The chain recombines TRBV5-4 with TRBJ1-5; D not certain. CDR1 and CDR2 from the germline V gene are SGHNT and YYREEE (reference sequence). This CDR3 region has 14 residues. Trimming cost V 1 base and J 0 bases, with 5 bases left between them. CDR3 sequence reads: CASSLRGSNQPQHF. CDR3 nucleotides: TGTGCCAGCAGCTTGCGGGGTAGCAATCAGCCCCAGCATTTT.

In its sample, this clone was seen a few times. V is TRBV27 and J is TRBJ1-5; no definite D call. The germline gives CDR1 MNHEY, CDR2 SMNVEV (reference sequence). The CDR3 is made up of 13 amino acids. Trimming shortened V by 3 bases and J by 5 bases, and 8 bases separated the two germline ends. For the CDR3, the DNA is TGTGCCAGCAGTTTGGGAGCTTATCAGCCCCAGCATTTT. Translated, it gives CASSLGAYQPQHF.

V and J are TRBV10-1 and TRBJ2-3, with no clear D. Trimming pared 3 bases from V and 6 bases from J, leaving 13 bases between. CDR1 is WNHNN and CDR2 is SYGVQD in the germline V gene (reference sequence). There are 14 residues in the CDR3. CDR3 loop: CASSDLKMRDTQYF. CDR3 sequence (DNA): TGCGCCAGCAGTGACCTCAAAATGAGGGATACGCAGTATTTT.

V usage is TRBV7-8 and J usage is TRBJ2-5; TRBD1 agrees at 9 bases. The DNA end is more similar to TRBJ2-7, so the J call may be wrong. Germline loops: CDR1 SGHVS, CDR2 FQNEAQ. The CDR3 spans 15 residues. CDR3 sequence reads: CASSLAGTGWYEQYF. CDR3 coding DNA: TGTGCCAGCAGCTTAGCCGGGACAGGGTGGTACGAGCAGTACTTC.

V is TRBV6-1 and J is TRBJ2-1, with unresolved D. The CDR3 consists of 13 residues. Trimming took off 6 bases at V and 3 bases at J, with 9 bases between the two ends. Germline values: CDR1 MNHNS, CDR2 SASEGT. The CDR3 region has the DNA TGTGCCAGCAGGACGGAGTACTACAATGAGCAGTTCTTC. Its translation is CASRTEYYNEQFF.

This clone came up a few times. CDR3 in amino acids: CASSLGATGFADTQYF. CDR3 nucleotide sequence: TGCGCCAGCAGCCTCGGCGCCACCGGGTTCGCGGATACGCAGTATTTT. The V call is TRBV10-1, the J call TRBJ2-3; D is uncertain. Germline assignment: CDR1 WNHNN and CDR2 SYGVQD (reference sequence). This CDR3 is built from 16 residues. V lost 6 bases and J lost 6, with 22 bases in between.

This chain joins TRBV7-9 and TRBJ1-1; no firm D call. The CDR3 covers 14 residues. V was pared by 4 bases and J by 1 base, with 10 bases between. Germline CDR1 reads SEHNR; CDR2 reads FQNEAQ (reference sequence). The CDR3 coding sequence is TGTGCCAGCAGCTCCAAGACAAGGAACACTGAAGCTTTCTTT. This codes for CASSSKTRNTEAFF.

The J gene is TRBJ1-5, the V gene TRBV4-3; D perhaps matches TRBD1 (6 bases). V was trimmed by 0 bases and J by 4 bases, leaving 10 bases between them. The CDR3 covers 15 residues. Germline CDR1 LGHNA, CDR2 YSLEER. The CDR3 is CASSQDTRGNQPQHF. CDR3 nucleotide sequence: TGCGCCAGCAGCCAAGATACCAGGGGTAATCAGCCCCAGCATTTT.

V usage is TRBV28 and J usage is TRBJ2-7, with 7 bases matching TRBD1. The CDR3 has 14 amino acids. Germline V gene lookup returns CDR1 MDHEN and CDR2 SYDVKM. The junction had 5 bases not matched to a gene; V was cut back by 5 bases and J by 1 base. The CDR3 here is CASSVTGNSYEQYF. The CDR3 DNA follows: TGTGCCAGCAGTGTGACAGGGAATTCCTACGAGCAGTACTTC.

The chain carries TRBV29-1 and TRBJ1-2; no clear D. Trimming left V 4 bases short and J 10 bases short, with 16 bases between. The CDR3 totals 12 residues. Germline assignment: CDR1 SQVTM and CDR2 ANQGSEA. The CDR3 loop is CSVGMGEGSYTF. Here the CDR3 DNA reads TGCAGCGTTGGGATGGGAGAGGGATCCTACACCTTC.

The J gene is TRBJ2-1, the V gene TRBV7-9; TRBD2 matches at 7 bases. The CDR3 is 15 residues long. Losses at the gene ends were 5 bases for V and 5 bases for J; bases not matched to a gene: 9. Germline CDR1 SEHNR, CDR2 FQNEAQ (reference sequence). In DNA, the CDR3 is TGTGCCAGCAGCCCCCCGGGAGGCACTGACAATGAGCAGTTCTTC. Protein: CASSPPGGTDNEQFF.

This clone was seen a single time. This chain links TRBV23-1 with TRBJ2-7; possibly TRBD1 for D (5 bases). TRBV23-1 belongs to the ORF category, with a function that is uncertain. CDR3 size: 16 residues. Trimming stripped 4 bases from V and 3 bases from J, with 19 bases between. In DNA form, the CDR3 reads TGCGCCAGCAGTCCGCCCGCAGGGCCCCCGATCTACGAGCAGTACTTC. Amino acid sequence: CASSPPAGPPIYEQYF.

This sequence joins TRBV7-8 and TRBJ1-3; 7 nucleotides match TRBD1. Germline assignment: CDR1 SGHVS and CDR2 FQNEAQ. The CDR3 length is 16 residues. V lost 3 bases, J lost 4 bases, and 9 bases stayed unmatched. The CDR3 coding sequence is TGTGCCAGCAGCTTGAAAGTTAGGGGGCCCGGAAACACCATATATTTT. It translates to CASSLKVRGPGNTIYF.

As to this clone: The same CDR3 also results from other DNA sequences found in this sample. The V call is TRBV7-2, the J call TRBJ2-3, with 8 bases lining up with TRBD2. From germline, CDR1 is SGHTA and CDR2 FQGNSA. The CDR3 is 12 amino acids. The CDR3 DNA follows: TGTGCTACTGGGCGGGGGGCAGATACGCAGTATTTT. Translating gives CATGRGADTQYF.

The rearrangement links TRBV27 to TRBJ1-5; D call uncertain. CDR1 is MNHEY and CDR2 is SMNVEV in the germline V gene (reference sequence). The CDR3 runs to 15 residues. V was pared by 2 bases and J by 0 bases, with 8 bases between. The CDR3 DNA is TGTGCCAGCAGTTTAGCAGGCTATAGCAATCAGCCCCAGCATTTT. Translated, it gives CASSLAGYSNQPQHF.